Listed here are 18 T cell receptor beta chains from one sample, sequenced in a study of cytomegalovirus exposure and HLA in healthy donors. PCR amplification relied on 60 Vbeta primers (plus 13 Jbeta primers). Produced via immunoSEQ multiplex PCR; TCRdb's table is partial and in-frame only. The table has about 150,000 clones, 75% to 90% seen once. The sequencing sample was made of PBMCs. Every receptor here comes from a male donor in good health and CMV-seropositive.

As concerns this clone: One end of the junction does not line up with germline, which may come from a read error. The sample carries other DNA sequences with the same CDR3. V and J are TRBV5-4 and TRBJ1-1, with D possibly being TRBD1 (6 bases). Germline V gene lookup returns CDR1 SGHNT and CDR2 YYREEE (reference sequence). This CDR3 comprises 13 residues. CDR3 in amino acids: CATTGTTVTEAFF. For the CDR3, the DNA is TGTGCCACTACCGGGACAACCGTCACTGAGGCTTTCTTT.

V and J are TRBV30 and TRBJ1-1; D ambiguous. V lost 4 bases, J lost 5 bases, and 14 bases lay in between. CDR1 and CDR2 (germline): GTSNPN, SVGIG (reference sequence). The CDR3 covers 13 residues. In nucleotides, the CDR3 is TGTGCCTGGACACGGCAGCGGGGAACTGAAGCTTTCTTT. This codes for CAWTRQRGTEAFF.

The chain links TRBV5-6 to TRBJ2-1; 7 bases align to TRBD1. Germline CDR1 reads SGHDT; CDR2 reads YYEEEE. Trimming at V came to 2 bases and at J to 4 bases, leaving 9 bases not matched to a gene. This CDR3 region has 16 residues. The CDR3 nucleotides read TGTGCCAGCAGCTTAGACCGGGACAGATCTTACAATGAGCAGTTCTTC. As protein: CASSLDRDRSYNEQFF.

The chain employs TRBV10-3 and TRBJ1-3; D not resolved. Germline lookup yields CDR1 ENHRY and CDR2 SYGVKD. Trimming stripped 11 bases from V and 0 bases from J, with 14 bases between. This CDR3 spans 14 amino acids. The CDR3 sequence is CALLTADSGNTIYF. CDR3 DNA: TGTGCCCTCTTGACTGCGGACTCTGGAAACACCATATATTTT.

CDR3 protein: CATSRAYPPGSTDTQYF. The CDR3 DNA reads TGTGCCACCAGCAGAGCCTACCCCCCGGGGAGCACAGATACGCAGTATTTT. V usage is TRBV15 and J usage is TRBJ2-3, with D possibly being TRBD2 (5 bases). The CDR3 runs to 17 residues. From germline, CDR1 is LNHNV and CDR2 YYDKDF (reference sequence). The V end was cut by 1 base, the J end by 0 bases, with 14 bases between.

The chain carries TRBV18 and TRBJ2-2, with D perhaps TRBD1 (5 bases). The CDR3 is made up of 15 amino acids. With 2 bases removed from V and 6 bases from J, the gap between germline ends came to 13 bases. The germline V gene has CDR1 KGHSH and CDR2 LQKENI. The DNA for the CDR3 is TGTGCCAGCTCACCAAACTCAGGGATAGCCGGGGAGCTGTTTTTT. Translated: CASSPNSGIAGELFF.

This chain's CDR3 is CASSQGGLNPGTQYF. DNA for the CDR3: TGCGCCAGCAGCCAAGGAGGACTTAACCCCGGGACGCAGTATTTT. The chain links TRBV4-1 to TRBJ2-3; possible D gene TRBD2, 5 bases. CDR1 is MGHRA, CDR2 YSYEKL, per germline. CDR3 length: 15 amino acids. V gave up 1 base and J gave up 9 bases, with 17 bases separating them.

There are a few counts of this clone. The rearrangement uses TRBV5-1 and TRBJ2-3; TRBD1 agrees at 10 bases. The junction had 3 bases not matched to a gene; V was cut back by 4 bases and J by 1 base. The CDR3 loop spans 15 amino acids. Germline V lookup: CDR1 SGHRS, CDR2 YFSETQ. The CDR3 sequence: CASSPGTGGTDTQYF. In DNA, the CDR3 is TGCGCCAGCAGCCCCGGGACAGGGGGCACAGATACGCAGTATTTT.

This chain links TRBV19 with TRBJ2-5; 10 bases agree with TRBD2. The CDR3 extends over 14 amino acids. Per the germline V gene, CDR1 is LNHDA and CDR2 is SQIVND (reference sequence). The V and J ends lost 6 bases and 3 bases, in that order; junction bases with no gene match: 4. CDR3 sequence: CASRPGTSEETQYF. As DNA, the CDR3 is TGTGCCAGTAGACCCGGGACTAGCGAAGAGACCCAGTACTTC.

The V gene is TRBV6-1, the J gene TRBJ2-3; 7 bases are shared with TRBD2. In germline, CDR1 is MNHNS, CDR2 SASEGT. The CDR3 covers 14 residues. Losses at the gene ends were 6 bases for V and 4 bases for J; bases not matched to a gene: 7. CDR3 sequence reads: CASSETRGADTQYF. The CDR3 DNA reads TGTGCCAGCAGCGAGACCCGGGGGGCAGATACGCAGTATTTT.

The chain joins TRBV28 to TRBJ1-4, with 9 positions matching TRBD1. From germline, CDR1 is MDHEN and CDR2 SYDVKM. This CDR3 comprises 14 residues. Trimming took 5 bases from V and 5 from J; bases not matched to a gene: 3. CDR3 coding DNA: TGTGCCAGCAGTCTCGGGACAGGGAATGAAAAACTGTTTTTT. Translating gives CASSLGTGNEKLFF.

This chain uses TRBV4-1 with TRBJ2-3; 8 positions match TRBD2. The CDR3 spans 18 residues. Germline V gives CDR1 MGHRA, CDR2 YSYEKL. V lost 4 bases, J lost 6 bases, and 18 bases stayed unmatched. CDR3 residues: CASSRQDTTGTRLDTQYF. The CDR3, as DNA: TGCGCCAGCAGCCGCCAAGACACCACCGGGACTAGGTTGGATACGCAGTATTTT.

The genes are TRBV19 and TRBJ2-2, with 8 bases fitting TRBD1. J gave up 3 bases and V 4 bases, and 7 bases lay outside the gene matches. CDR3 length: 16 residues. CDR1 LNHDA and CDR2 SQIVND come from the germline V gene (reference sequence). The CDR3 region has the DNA TGTGCCAGTAGTAGACGGACAGGGCGTGACACCGGGGAGCTGTTTTTT. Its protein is CASSRRTGRDTGELFF.

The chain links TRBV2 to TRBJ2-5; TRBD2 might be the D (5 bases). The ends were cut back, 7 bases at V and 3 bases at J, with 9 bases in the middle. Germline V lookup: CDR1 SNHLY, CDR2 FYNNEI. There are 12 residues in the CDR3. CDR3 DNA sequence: TGTGCCAGCAAGGACTGGAAAGAGACCCAGTACTTC. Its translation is CASKDWKETQYF.

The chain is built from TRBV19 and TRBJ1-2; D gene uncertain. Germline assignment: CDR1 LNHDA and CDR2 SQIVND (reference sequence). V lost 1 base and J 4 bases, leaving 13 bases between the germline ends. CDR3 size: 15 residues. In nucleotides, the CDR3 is TGTGCCAGTAGTATAGGCCCGGGAGGGAGCTATGGCTACACCTTC. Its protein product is CASSIGPGGSYGYTF. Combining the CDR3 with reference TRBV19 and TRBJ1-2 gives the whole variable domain DGGITQSPKYLFRKEGQNVTLSCEQNLNHDAMYWYRQDPGQGLRLIYYSQIVNDFQKGDIAEGYSVSREKKESFPLTVTSAQKNPTAFYLCASSIGPGGSYGYTFGSGTRLTVV.

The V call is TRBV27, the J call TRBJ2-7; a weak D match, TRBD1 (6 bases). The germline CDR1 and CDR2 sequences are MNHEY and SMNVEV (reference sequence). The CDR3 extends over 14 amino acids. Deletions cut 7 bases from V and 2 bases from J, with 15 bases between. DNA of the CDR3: TGTGCCAGCATGCCTGTGACAGGCACCTACGAGCAGTACTTC. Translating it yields CASMPVTGTYEQYF.

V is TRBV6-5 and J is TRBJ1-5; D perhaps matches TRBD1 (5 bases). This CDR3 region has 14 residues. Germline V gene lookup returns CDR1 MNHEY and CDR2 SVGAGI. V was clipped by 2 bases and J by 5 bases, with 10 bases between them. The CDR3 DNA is TGTGCCAGCAGTTACAGCAGGGCCCATCAGCCCCAGCATTTT. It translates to CASSYSRAHQPQHF.

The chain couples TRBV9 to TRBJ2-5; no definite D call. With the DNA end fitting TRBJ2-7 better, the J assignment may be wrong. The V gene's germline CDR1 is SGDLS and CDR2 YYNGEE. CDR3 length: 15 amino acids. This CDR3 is CASSVGAVPPYEQYF. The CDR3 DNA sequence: TGTGCCAGCAGCGTAGGCGCGGTCCCCCCCTACGAGCAGTACTTC.